This T cell receptor beta chain was identified in a study of cytomegalovirus exposure and HLA in healthy donors. Broader study findings: It is likely that the observed cluster of highly shared sequence variants was a sequencing artifact. V- and J-gene trimming of TCR beta was linked (in a later analysis) to a missense DCLRE1C variant.

PCR used 60 Vbeta primers and 13 Jbeta primers. Original methodology: A follow-up analysis tallied 60 million to 85 million unique TCR beta chains, roughly 11 million shared. Sequenced by immunoSEQ multiplex PCR; TCRdb stores in-frame clones only, minus some. V and J calls and clone size come straight from that table; D and trimming were deduced from the DNA. Counted here are more than 200,000 clones, roughly four fifths occurring once; the ten biggest clones make up around 1.5%. The V gene's germline CDR1 is MNHEY and CDR2 SMNVEV (reference sequence). V was pared by 5 bases and J by 6 bases, with 7 bases of the junction left unmatched. The CDR3 loop spans 16 amino acids. Worth noting for this clone: Its specificity is not known.

The specimen was PBMCs. This receptor was obtained from a girl between 5 and 17 years old in good health and CMV-seronegative. V and J are TRBV27 and TRBJ2-3, with 14 bases aligning to TRBD2. DNA for the CDR3: TGTGCCAGCAGTCCCTCGGGACTAGCGGGAGCCGATACGCAGTATTTT. The encoded protein is CASSPSGLAGADTQYF.